Following are 21 T cell receptor beta chains from one sample sequenced in a study of blood T cells in healthy people across ages. Through a sample-barcoded 5' primer and a J-beta primer mix, a second PCR was run for roughly 7 to 11 cycles. Via MiXCR, TCRdb re-called the 5' RACE reads, giving one row per CDR3 protein. This table holds 700,000 to 950,000 distinct CDR3 sequences, roughly 41% found once. Sequenced input: blood. The receptors derive from a woman aged 60-70 years in good health.

This clonotype was picked up a small number of times. V usage is TRBV5-1 and J usage is TRBJ1-2; D is undetermined. The V gene's germline CDR1 is SGHRS and CDR2 YFSETQ. The CDR3 is made up of 13 amino acids. Trimming took 3 bases from V and 4 from J, leaving 10 bases between them. The CDR3 protein is CASSSIDGYGYTF. CDR3 coding DNA: TGCGCCAGCAGCTCAATCGACGGCTATGGCTACACCTTC.

This clonotype was observed a handful of times. The V call is TRBV29-1, the J call TRBJ1-1, with 7 nucleotides matching TRBD1. J gave up 1 base and V 4 bases, and 3 bases lay outside the gene matches. CDR3 length equals 13 residues. Germline values: CDR1 SQVTM, CDR2 ANQGSEA. This CDR3 reads CSVAGQENTEAFF. The DNA for the CDR3 is TGCAGCGTTGCAGGACAGGAGAACACTGAAGCTTTCTTT.

This sequence joins TRBV10-3 and TRBJ2-5; tentatively, D is TRBD1 (8 bases). From germline, CDR1 is ENHRY and CDR2 SYGVKD. This CDR3 has 17 residues. V lost 3 bases and J 13 bases, leaving 30 bases between the germline ends. The CDR3 nucleotides read TGTGCCATCAGTGACGGCAGGGGGCCGTACTCCAGCGGGGTGGTGTACTTC. It codes for CAISDGRGPYSSGVVYF.

The chain is built from TRBV11-3 and TRBJ2-3, with 9 bases fitting TRBD1. The CDR3 is 16 amino acids. CDR1 and CDR2 (germline): SGHNT, YENEEA. The J segment lost 4 bases and the V segment lost 5 bases, leaving 10 bases of the junction unmatched. The chain's CDR3 is CASSQGTGFGSDTQYF. The CDR3 DNA is TGTGCCAGCAGCCAAGGGACAGGGTTTGGTTCAGATACGCAGTATTTT.

About this clonotype: The junction departs from the called germline gene at one end, perhaps through a read error. This chain connects TRBV27 to TRBJ2-5; 7 bases fit TRBD2. The DNA matches TRBJ2-7 better at its end, which makes the J call doubtful. Germline CDR1 and CDR2: MNHEY and SMNVEV (reference sequence). The CDR3 loop spans 16 amino acids. As DNA, the CDR3 is TGTACCAGCAGTTTATCAAGGGTGGCTAGCGGTTACGAGCAGTACTTC. Amino acid sequence: CTSSLSRVASGYEQYF.

The chain couples TRBV20-1 to TRBJ1-5; D is undetermined. The CDR3 runs to 13 residues. Trimming cost V 8 bases and J 0 bases, with 11 bases left between them. The germline V gene has CDR1 DFQATT and CDR2 SNEGSKA (reference sequence). The CDR3 region is CSSSRNSNQPQHF. The DNA of the CDR3 is TGCAGTTCGAGCCGGAATAGCAATCAGCCCCAGCATTTT.

The chain is built from TRBV20-1 and TRBJ2-1, with D hard to call. This CDR3 has 13 residues. V lost 1 base, J lost 8 bases, and 12 bases lay in between. Germline V lookup: CDR1 DFQATT, CDR2 SNEGSKA (reference sequence). CDR3 loop: CSARGLVSYEQFF. As DNA, the CDR3 is TGCAGTGCTAGAGGATTGGTCAGCTATGAGCAGTTCTTC.

Concerning this clonotype itself: A read error is possible here, since a much larger clone lies one base away. The chain recombines TRBV20-1 with TRBJ2-7, with D maybe TRBD2 (6 bases). Germline lookup yields CDR1 DFQATT and CDR2 SNEGSKA (reference sequence). This CDR3 is 14 amino acids long. Trimming left V 7 bases short and J 3 bases short, with 19 bases between. The CDR3 reads CSGEAGQNRYEQYF. For the CDR3, the DNA is TGCAGTGGGGAGGCGGGGCAAAACCGCTACGAGCAGTACTTC.

The chain is built from TRBV3-1 and TRBJ2-7; 9 bases agree with TRBD1. The DNA end is a closer match to TRBJ2-5, so the J assignment may be wrong. Germline V gene lookup returns CDR1 LGHDT and CDR2 YNNKEL (reference sequence). The CDR3 contains 15 residues. The CDR3 loop is CASSPLPGQGETQYF. DNA of the CDR3: TGTGCCAGCAGCCCGCTCCCGGGACAGGGAGAGACCCAGTACTTC.

This clonotype appeared many times. The genes are TRBV5-6 and TRBJ2-7; TRBD2 matches at 7 bases. The V and J ends lost 2 bases and 5 bases, in that order; junction bases with no gene match: 10. Germline loops: CDR1 SGHDT, CDR2 YYEEEE. CDR3 length: 15 residues. This CDR3 reads CASSLFGLGLNEQYF. CDR3 coding DNA: TGTGCCAGCAGCTTATTTGGACTAGGATTGAACGAGCAGTACTTC.

The rearrangement links TRBV6-1 to TRBJ1-2; no clear D gene. Trimming pared 6 bases from V and 2 bases from J, leaving 13 bases between. This CDR3 region has 14 residues. Germline CDR1 is MNHNS and CDR2 is SASEGT. The CDR3 here is CASRSNVRNYGYTF. In DNA form, the CDR3 reads TGTGCCAGCAGGTCGAACGTCCGAAACTATGGCTACACCTTC.

This chain links TRBV6-5 with TRBJ2-3; D is unclear. Trimming removed 0 bases at V and 0 bases at J, with 10 bases between. The CDR3 totals 16 residues. The germline V gene has CDR1 MNHEY and CDR2 SVGAGI. The CDR3 nucleotides are TGTGCCAGCAGTTACTCCGGCGGTACTAGCACAGATACGCAGTATTTT. Translating it yields CASSYSGGTSTDTQYF.

The chain recombines TRBV20-1 with TRBJ1-2, with 8 bases that match TRBD1. This CDR3 region has 15 residues. The V and J ends lost 3 bases and 8 bases, in that order; junction bases with no gene match: 14. The germline gives CDR1 DFQATT, CDR2 SNEGSKA (reference sequence). CDR3 DNA: TGCAGTGCTAGGGGTAACACGGGACAGGTTTTCGGCTACACCTTC. Translating gives CSARGNTGQVFGYTF.

Ten or more counts support this clonotype. The gene calls are TRBV12-3 or TRBV12-4 and TRBJ2-7; TRBD1 matches 7 bases. Unmatched junction bases numbered 4, after V lost 6 bases and J lost 2 bases. The CDR3 spans 13 residues. This CDR3 is CASRPTGTYEQYF. For the CDR3, the DNA is TGTGCCAGCAGGCCGACAGGGACCTACGAGCAGTACTTC.

The chain employs TRBV7-9 and TRBJ2-7; possible D gene TRBD2, 5 bases. V was clipped by 3 bases and J by 7 bases, with 16 bases between them. The CDR3 has 14 residues. Germline lookup yields CDR1 SEHNR and CDR2 FQNEAQ (reference sequence). CDR3 nucleotide sequence: TGTGCCAGCAGCTTCGGGCGGGCTGGGATAGAGCAGTACTTC. Encoded protein: CASSFGRAGIEQYF.

This clonotype was found a few times. The V and J genes are TRBV7-9 and TRBJ1-2; no definite D call. This CDR3 region has 13 residues. Germline loops: CDR1 SEHNR, CDR2 FQNEAQ (reference sequence). Trimming cost V 3 bases and J 3 bases, with 8 bases left between them. The CDR3 reads CASSLQPYYGYTF. The CDR3 DNA sequence: TGTGCCAGCAGCTTGCAGCCTTACTATGGCTACACCTTC.

This clonotype was seen a handful of times. The rearrangement uses TRBV5-1 and TRBJ2-3, with 12 bases aligning to TRBD2. Germline values: CDR1 SGHRS, CDR2 YFSETQ. V dropped 4 bases and J dropped 4; count of bases not matched to a gene: 7. The CDR3 is 16 residues long. The CDR3 DNA reads as TGCGCCAGCAGCCCGTTCTCTAGCGGGGGGGCAGATACGCAGTATTTT. Amino acids: CASSPFSSGGADTQYF. Complete variable domain (other parts from reference TRBV5-1 and TRBJ2-3): KAGVTQTPRYLIKTRGQQVTLSCSPISGHRSVSWYQQTPGQGLQFLFEYFSETQRNKGNFPGRFSGRQFSNSRSEMNVSTLELGDSALYLCASSPFSSGGADTQYFGPGTRLTVL.

The chain employs TRBV6-5 and TRBJ2-1, with D perhaps matching TRBD1 or TRBD2 (6 bases each). The end of the DNA aligns better with TRBJ2-7, so the J call may be wrong. From germline, CDR1 is MNHEY and CDR2 SVGAGI. This CDR3 region has 15 residues. CDR3 protein: CASRPNRDSYNEQYF. As DNA, the CDR3 is TGTGCCAGCAGACCAAACAGGGACTCCTACAATGAGCAGTACTTC.

This clonotype was picked up a small number of times. The chain links TRBV9 to TRBJ1-2; no reliable D call. In germline, CDR1 is SGDLS, CDR2 YYNGEE. Trimming pared 0 bases from V and 1 base from J, leaving 10 bases between. The CDR3 is 15 residues long. The CDR3 sequence is CASSVETTLNYGYTF. CDR3 nucleotides: TGTGCCAGCAGCGTAGAGACGACTCTTAACTATGGCTACACCTTC. Full variable domain (missing parts from reference TRBV9 and TRBJ1-2): DSGVTQTPKHLITATGQRVTLRCSPRSGDLSVYWYQQSLDQGLQFLIQYYNGEERAKGNILERFSAQQFPDLHSELNLSSLELGDSALYFCASSVETTLNYGYTFGSGTRLTVV.

A single count supports this clonotype. The V and J genes are TRBV3-1 and TRBJ2-7; TRBD2 might be the D (5 bases). V was shortened by 4 bases and J by 0 bases, with 16 bases between the two germline ends. The CDR3 loop spans 16 amino acids. The germline V gene has CDR1 LGHDT and CDR2 YNNKEL (reference sequence). In DNA, the CDR3 is TGTGCCAGCAGCCCCGGACTCGGCGGAAGCTCCTACGAGCAGTACTTC. As protein: CASSPGLGGSSYEQYF.

This sequence joins TRBV5-1 and TRBJ2-5; D is unclear. There are 15 residues in the CDR3. V shed 1 base and J shed 5 bases, with 15 bases lying between them. Germline CDR1 and CDR2: SGHRS and YFSETQ. The CDR3 coding sequence is TGCGCCAGCAGCTTGCAAGGGTGGGCTTTGGAGACCCAGTACTTC. It codes for CASSLQGWALETQYF.